The T cell receptor (beta chain) under discussion was sequenced for a study of CD8+ T cells in alopecia areata. Turning to the study itself: A 6-month off-drug phase came after tofacitinib, which had lasted 6 to 18 months. Study-wide results and caveats: Many of the expanded lesional clones endured in scalp and blood while on tofacitinib. Scalp clonality and expanded CD8+ clones among the top 100 showed significant decreases with tofacitinib. Normal scalp showed lower clonality than lesional scalp, especially alopecia totalis/universalis.

Treatment denoted: oral pan-JAK inhibitor, 5-10 mg twice daily. Germline V gene data show CDR1 as MNHNY and CDR2 as SVGAGI (reference sequence). Trimming removed 5 bases from V and 0 bases from J, with 11 bases in between. There are 14 residues in the CDR3. Points on this clone: What it binds is not known.

Reverse transcription of extracted RNA yielded cDNA, which provided the sequencing template. The repertoire was sequenced with immunoSEQ multiplex PCR; TCRdb's copy has only in-frame clones and lacks some. The data hold around 290,000 clones, with roughly 60% observed a single time. The sequence came from a human donor with alopecia areata. This chain uses TRBV6-6 with TRBJ2-7, with a weak D call TRBD1 (6 bases). The sequencing here drew on CD4+ T cells sorted from blood, taken at week 24, from a patient treated with tofacitinib. CDR3 amino acids: CASSRKTGSYEQYF. CDR3 nucleotide sequence: TGTGCCAGCAGTCGGAAGACAGGCTCCTACGAGCAGTACTTC.